This TCR beta chain was identified during a study of cytomegalovirus exposure and HLA in healthy donors (dated by TCRdb to 2016 to 2017). With respect to the entire study: A later analysis indicated that the roughly 130 validation repertoires were generated on the platform also employed for the 666 repertoires of the first cohort. The aim of the study was to test whether cataloging public T cell receptors could identify signatures of past pathogen exposure. The study combined high-throughput TCR immunosequencing, statistical association of individual TCRs with disease status, and machine learning to predict cytomegalovirus infection status. In addition to the first cohort of 650 to 750 subjects, a separate validation cohort of approximately 130 different subjects was used.

Separate from the approximately 690-subject first cohort, the validation cohort of roughly 110 subjects was the group to which the donors belonged. The study at large found these results: Across donors, most TCR sequences were observed very rarely, whereas some public TCRs were present in many individuals. The authors suggested that the approach could potentially be extended to other disease states and immunological phenotypes. In both the original and validation cohorts, the classifier was reported to diagnose cytomegalovirus status with high specificity and sensitivity. The study gave a list of under 200 TCR beta chains associated with cytomegalovirus. The validation cohort had no HLA typing available for a later analysis, so co-occurrence within that cohort was assessed over all 120 or so repertoires. In vitro tests confirmed that a few of the cytomegalovirus-associated TCR beta chains recognize cytomegalovirus antigens. A later analysis found that TCRs clustered in the first cohort also tended to co-occur in the 120 or so validation repertoires, with approximately 95% of cluster scores above 0.

The protocol used for the library was the immunoSEQ multiplex PCR assay. Under the source paper's analysis protocol: A statistical classification framework was developed to diagnose cytomegalovirus status using the catalog of TCR beta chain sequences. TCRdb's version of the immuneACCESS table is confined to in-frame rearrangements and falls short of the full clone set. An unresolved V gene accounts for under half of the shortfall where checked; the remainder is of unknown origin. D and trimming were read from the DNA, whereas the V and J calls and clone size are those reported in that table. For this sample the table gives some 70,000 clones, of which more than 85% were detected only once. Around 1.7% of the sample belongs to the ten largest clones. Regarding this clone: The antigen it recognizes is unknown. No base quality information exists; no much larger clone differs at one position.

Compared with germline, V lacks 0 bases and J lacks 6 bases; bases without a gene match: 8. Reading from cysteine to phenylalanine, the CDR3 counts 16 amino acids. Of the read, only the CDR3 DNA is kept; its 48 bases are in frame from base 1. Per the germline V gene, SGHRS is the CDR1 and YFSETQ is the CDR2. The source is a woman aged 18 to 35 in good health and CMV-seronegative. The chain employs TRBV5-1 and TRBJ1-4; TRBD1 agrees with 7 junctional bases. Sequencing input: PBMCs. Read as DNA, the sequence is TGCGCCAGCAGCTTGGACAGGGGCCCCAGAGATGAAAAACTGTTTTTT. It encodes CASSLDRGPRDEKLFF.